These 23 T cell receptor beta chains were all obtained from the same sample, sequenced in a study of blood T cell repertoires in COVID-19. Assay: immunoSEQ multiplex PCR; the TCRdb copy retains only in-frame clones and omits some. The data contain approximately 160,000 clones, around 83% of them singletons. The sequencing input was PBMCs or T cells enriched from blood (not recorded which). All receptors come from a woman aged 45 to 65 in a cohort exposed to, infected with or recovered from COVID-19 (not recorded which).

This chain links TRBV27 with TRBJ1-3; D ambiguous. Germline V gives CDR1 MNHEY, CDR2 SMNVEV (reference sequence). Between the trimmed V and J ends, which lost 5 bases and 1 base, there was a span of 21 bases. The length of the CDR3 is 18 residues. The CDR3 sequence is CASSPPPREGTSGNTIYF. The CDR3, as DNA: TGTGCCAGCAGTCCTCCCCCGAGGGAGGGTACTTCTGGAAACACCATATATTTT.

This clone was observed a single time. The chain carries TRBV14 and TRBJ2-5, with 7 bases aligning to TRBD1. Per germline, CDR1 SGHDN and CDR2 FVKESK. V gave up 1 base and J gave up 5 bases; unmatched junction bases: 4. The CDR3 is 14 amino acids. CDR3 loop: CASSQATGVETQYF. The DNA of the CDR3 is TGTGCCAGCAGCCAAGCCACAGGGGTGGAGACCCAGTACTTC.

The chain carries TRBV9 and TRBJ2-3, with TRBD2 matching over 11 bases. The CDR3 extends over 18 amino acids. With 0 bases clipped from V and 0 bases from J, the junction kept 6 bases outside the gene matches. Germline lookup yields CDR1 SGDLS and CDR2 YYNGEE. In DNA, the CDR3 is TGTGCCAGCAGCGTAGTGCATAGCGGGGGGGCGAGCACAGATACGCAGTATTTT. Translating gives CASSVVHSGGASTDTQYF.

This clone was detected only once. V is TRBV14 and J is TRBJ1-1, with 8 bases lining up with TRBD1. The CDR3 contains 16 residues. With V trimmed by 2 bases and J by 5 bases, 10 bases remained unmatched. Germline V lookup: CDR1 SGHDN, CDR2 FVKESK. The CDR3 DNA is TGTGCCAGCAGCCAAAATCCGCGGACAGGGTTAACTGAAGCTTTCTTT. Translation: CASSQNPRTGLTEAFF.

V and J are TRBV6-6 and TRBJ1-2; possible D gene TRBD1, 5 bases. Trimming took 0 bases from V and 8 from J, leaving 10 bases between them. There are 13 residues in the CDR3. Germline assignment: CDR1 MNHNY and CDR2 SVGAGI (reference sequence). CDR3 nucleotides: TGTGCCAGCAGTTACTCGACTTGGGGCGGCTACACCTTC. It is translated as CASSYSTWGGYTF.

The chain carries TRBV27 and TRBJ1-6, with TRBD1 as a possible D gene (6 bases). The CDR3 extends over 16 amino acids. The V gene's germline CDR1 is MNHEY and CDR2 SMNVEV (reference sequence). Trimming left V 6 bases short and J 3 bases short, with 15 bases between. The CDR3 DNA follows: TGTGCCAGCAGCCCAACTCAGGGGTACTATAATTCACCCCTCCACTTT. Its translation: CASSPTQGYYNSPLHF.

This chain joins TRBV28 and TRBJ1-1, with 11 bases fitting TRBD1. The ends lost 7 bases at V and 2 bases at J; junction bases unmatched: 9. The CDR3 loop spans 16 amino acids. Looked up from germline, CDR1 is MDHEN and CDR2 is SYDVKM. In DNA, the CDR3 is TGTGCCAGCAACCCCAGGGACAGGGGGGCCAACACTGAAGCTTTCTTT. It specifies CASNPRDRGANTEAFF. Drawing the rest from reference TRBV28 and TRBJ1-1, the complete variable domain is DVKVTQSSRYLVKRTGEKVFLECVQDMDHENMFWYRQDPGLGLRLIYFSYDVKMKEKGDIPEGYSVSREKKERFSLILESASTNQTSMYLCASNPRDRGANTEAFFGQGTRLTVV.

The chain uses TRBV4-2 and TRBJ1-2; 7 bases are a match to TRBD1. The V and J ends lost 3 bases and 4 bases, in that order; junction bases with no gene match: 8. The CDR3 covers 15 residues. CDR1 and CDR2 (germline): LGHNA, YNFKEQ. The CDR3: CASSQSVGTAYGYTF. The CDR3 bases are TGTGCCAGCAGCCAGTCAGTAGGGACAGCCTATGGCTACACCTTC.

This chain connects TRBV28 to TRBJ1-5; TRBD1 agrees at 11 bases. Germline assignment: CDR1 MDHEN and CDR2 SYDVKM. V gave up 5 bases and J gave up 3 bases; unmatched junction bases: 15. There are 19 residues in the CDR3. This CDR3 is CASSPRTGGSLGINQPQHF. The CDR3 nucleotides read TGTGCCAGCAGTCCTCGGACAGGGGGCTCTCTCGGGATCAATCAGCCCCAGCATTTT.

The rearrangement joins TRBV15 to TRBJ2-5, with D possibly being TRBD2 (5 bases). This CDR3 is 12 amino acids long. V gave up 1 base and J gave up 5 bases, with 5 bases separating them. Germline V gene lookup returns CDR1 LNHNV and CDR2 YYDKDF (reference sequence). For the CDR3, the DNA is TGTGCCACCAGCAGAGCGGGGGAGACCCAGTACTTC. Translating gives CATSRAGETQYF.

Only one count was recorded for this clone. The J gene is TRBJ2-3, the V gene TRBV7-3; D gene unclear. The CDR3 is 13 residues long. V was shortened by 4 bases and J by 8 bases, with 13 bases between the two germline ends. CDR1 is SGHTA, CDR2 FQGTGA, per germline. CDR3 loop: CASSSQAGGTQYF. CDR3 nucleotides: TGTGCCAGCAGCTCCCAAGCCGGCGGTACGCAGTATTTT.

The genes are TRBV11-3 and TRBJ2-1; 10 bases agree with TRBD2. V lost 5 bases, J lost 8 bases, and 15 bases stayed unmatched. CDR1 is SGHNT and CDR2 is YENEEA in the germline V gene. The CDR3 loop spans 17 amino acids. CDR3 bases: TGTGCCAGCAGCCCAGGGACTAGCGCCAGTGGGGACGATGAGCAGTTCTTC. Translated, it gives CASSPGTSASGDDEQFF.

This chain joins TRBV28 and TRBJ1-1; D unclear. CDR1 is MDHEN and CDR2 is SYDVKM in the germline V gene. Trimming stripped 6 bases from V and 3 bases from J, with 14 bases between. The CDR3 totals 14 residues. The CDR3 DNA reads TGTGCCAGCAGACGACCCCCCGAGGACACTGAAGCTTTCTTT. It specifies CASRRPPEDTEAFF.

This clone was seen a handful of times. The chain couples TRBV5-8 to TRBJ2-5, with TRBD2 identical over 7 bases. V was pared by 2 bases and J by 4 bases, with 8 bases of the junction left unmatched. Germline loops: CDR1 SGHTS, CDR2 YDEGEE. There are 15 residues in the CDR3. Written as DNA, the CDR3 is TGTGCCAGCAGCTTCGGGGGGAGAGGGCCAGAGACCCAGTACTTC. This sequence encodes CASSFGGRGPETQYF.

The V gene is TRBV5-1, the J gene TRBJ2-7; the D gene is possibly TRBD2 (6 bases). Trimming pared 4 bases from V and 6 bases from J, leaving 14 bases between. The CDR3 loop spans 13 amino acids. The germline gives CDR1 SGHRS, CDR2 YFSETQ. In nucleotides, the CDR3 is TGCGCCAGCAGCCCGGGACTCGACCCCGAGCAGTACTTC. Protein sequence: CASSPGLDPEQYF.

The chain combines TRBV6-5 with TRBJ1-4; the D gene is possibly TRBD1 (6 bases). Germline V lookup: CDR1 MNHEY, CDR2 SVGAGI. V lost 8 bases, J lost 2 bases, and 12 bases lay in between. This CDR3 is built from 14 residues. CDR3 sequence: CASLVDSTNEKLFF. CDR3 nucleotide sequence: TGTGCCAGCCTTGTGGACAGTACTAATGAAAAACTGTTTTTT.

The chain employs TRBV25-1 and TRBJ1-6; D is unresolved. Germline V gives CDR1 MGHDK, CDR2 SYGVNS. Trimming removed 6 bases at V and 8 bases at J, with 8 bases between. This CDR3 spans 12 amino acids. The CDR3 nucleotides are TGTGCCAGCAGCCTAGGAGATTCACCCCTCCACTTT. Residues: CASSLGDSPLHF.

In nucleotides, the CDR3 is TGTGCCTGGAGTGTACGCGGGGACGAGCAGTACTTC. It yields the protein CAWSVRGDEQYF. The rearrangement links TRBV30 to TRBJ2-7; a possible D gene is TRBD2 (6 bases). The CDR3 runs 12 residues. The germline CDR1 and CDR2 sequences are GTSNPN and SVGIG (reference sequence). Trimming cost V 0 bases and J 5 bases, with 8 bases left between them.

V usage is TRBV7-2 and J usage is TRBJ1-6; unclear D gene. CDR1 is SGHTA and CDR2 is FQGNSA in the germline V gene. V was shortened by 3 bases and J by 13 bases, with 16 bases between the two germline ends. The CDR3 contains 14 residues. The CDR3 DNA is TGTGCCAGCAGCTTCCAAGGAAACGGGTTTCCCCTCCACTTT. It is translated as CASSFQGNGFPLHF.

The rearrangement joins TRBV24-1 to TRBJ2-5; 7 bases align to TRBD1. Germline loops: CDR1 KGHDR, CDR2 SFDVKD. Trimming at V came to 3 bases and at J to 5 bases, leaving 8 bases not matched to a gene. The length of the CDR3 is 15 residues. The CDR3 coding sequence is TGTGCCACCAGTGATCCCAGGGGGAGTGGGGAGACCCAGTACTTC. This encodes CATSDPRGSGETQYF.

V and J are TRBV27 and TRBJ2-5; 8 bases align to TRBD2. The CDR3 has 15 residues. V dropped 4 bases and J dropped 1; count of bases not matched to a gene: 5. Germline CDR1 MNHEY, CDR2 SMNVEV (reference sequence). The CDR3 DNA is TGTGCCAGCAGTTCAGCGGGGGCAGGCCAAGAGACCCAGTACTTC. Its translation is CASSSAGAGQETQYF.

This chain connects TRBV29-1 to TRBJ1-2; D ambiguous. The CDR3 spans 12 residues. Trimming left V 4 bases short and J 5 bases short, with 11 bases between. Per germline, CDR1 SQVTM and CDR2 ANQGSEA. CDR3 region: CSVVGENYGYTF. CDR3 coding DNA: TGCAGCGTTGTGGGCGAAAATTATGGCTACACCTTC.

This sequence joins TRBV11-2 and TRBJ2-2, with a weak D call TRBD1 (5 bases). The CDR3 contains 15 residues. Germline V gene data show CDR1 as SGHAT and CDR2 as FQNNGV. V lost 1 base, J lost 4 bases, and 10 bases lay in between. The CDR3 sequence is CASSLVDSFTGELFF. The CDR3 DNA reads TGTGCCAGCAGCTTAGTCGACAGCTTCACCGGGGAGCTGTTTTTT. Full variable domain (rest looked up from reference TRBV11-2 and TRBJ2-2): EAGVAQSPRYKIIEKRQSVAFWCNPISGHATLYWYQQILGQGPKLLIQFQNNGVVDDSQLPKDRFSAERLKGVDSTLKIQPAKLEDSAVYLCASSLVDSFTGELFFGEGSRLTVL.